These 32 T cell receptor beta chains originate from one sample sequenced in a study of cytomegalovirus exposure and HLA in healthy donors. TCRdb's copy holds only in-frame clones and misses some; the assay was immunoSEQ multiplex PCR. The repertoire holds roughly 180,000 clones, more than 80% seen once, with roughly 7.5% in the top ten. Material for sequencing was PBMCs. Receptors originate from a young man in good health and CMV-seropositive.

This clone showed up many times. The chain joins TRBV5-1 to TRBJ2-7; D unclear. V was shortened by 0 bases and J by 0 bases, with 7 bases between the two germline ends. The CDR3 runs to 14 residues. Per germline, CDR1 SGHRS and CDR2 YFSETQ. The CDR3 is CASSLDAHSYEQYF. CDR3 DNA sequence: TGCGCCAGCAGCTTGGACGCACACTCCTACGAGCAGTACTTC.

This chain connects TRBV29-1 to TRBJ2-1; the D is unclear. This CDR3 is 12 amino acids long. Germline CDR1 SQVTM, CDR2 ANQGSEA. Trimming removed 4 bases at V and 9 bases at J, with 13 bases between. DNA of the CDR3: TGCAGCGTTGCTGGCCCTTCCCCTGAGCAGTTCTTC. Its protein product is CSVAGPSPEQFF.

DNA of the CDR3: TGTGCCAGCAGGACTACGAGCGGGGCCTACGAGCAGTACTTC. Amino acid sequence: CASRTTSGAYEQYF. The chain is built from TRBV6-5 and TRBJ2-7, with 7 bases matching TRBD2. In germline, CDR1 is MNHEY, CDR2 SVGAGI. J gave up 2 bases and V 6 bases, and 7 bases lay outside the gene matches. The CDR3 spans 14 residues.

The rearrangement uses TRBV19 and TRBJ2-2; TRBD1 might be the D (6 bases). Germline CDR1 is LNHDA and CDR2 is SQIVND (reference sequence). CDR3 length equals 15 residues. The V gene lost 4 bases and the J gene lost 0 bases, with 9 bases spanning the gap. CDR3 DNA sequence: TGTGCCAGTAGTACCCAGGGGACGAACACCGGGGAGCTGTTTTTT. Its protein is CASSTQGTNTGELFF. Combining the CDR3 with reference TRBV19 and TRBJ2-2 gives the whole variable domain DGGITQSPKYLFRKEGQNVTLSCEQNLNHDAMYWYRQDPGQGLRLIYYSQIVNDFQKGDIAEGYSVSREKKESFPLTVTSAQKNPTAFYLCASSTQGTNTGELFFGEGSRLTVL.

The chain employs TRBV7-2 and TRBJ2-5, with 10 bases identical to TRBD1. Germline V CDR1 and CDR2: SGHTA, FQGNSA. V was clipped by 5 bases and J by 0 bases; unmatched bases: 6. The length of the CDR3 is 16 residues. CDR3 nucleotide sequence: TGTGCCAGCAGCCTCCGACAGGGGGCCTACCAAGAGACCCAGTACTTC. It codes for CASSLRQGAYQETQYF.

Ten or more counts support this clone. The CDR3 DNA follows: TGTGCCAGCAGTTCTTTGGGGCAGGGGGATTACGAGCAGTACTTC. Its translation is CASSSLGQGDYEQYF. The rearrangement uses TRBV28 and TRBJ2-7; TRBD1 aligns across 7 bases. J was trimmed by 4 bases and V by 4 bases; bases with no gene match: 10. The CDR3 loop spans 15 amino acids. The V gene's germline CDR1 is MDHEN and CDR2 SYDVKM.

This clone was seen once. The chain recombines TRBV6-6 with TRBJ2-5, with 9 bases that match TRBD2. V lost 0 bases to trimming and J lost 9 bases; unmatched junction nucleotides: 5. CDR3 length: 14 residues. CDR1 is MNHNY and CDR2 is SVGAGI in the germline V gene (reference sequence). The CDR3 loop reads CASSYSIAGVAQYF. The DNA of the CDR3 is TGTGCCAGCAGTTACTCGATAGCGGGAGTGGCCCAGTACTTC.

In this sample, this clone turned up once. The chain couples TRBV5-4 to TRBJ2-2; 11 bases match TRBD2. The CDR3 has 18 amino acids. The germline gives CDR1 SGHNT, CDR2 YYREEE (reference sequence). After removal of 2 bases from V and 7 bases from J, the junction contained 13 bases not matched to a gene. The CDR3, as DNA: TGTGCCAGCAGCTTAGGCACCTTTAGCGGGAGGGCCGTCGGGGAGCTGTTTTTT. It specifies CASSLGTFSGRAVGELFF. The variable domain in full, completed from reference TRBV5-4 and TRBJ2-2, reads ETGVTQSPTHLIKTRGQQVTLRCSSQSGHNTVSWYQQALGQGPQFIFQYYREEENGRGNFPPRFSGLQFPNYSSELNVNALELDDSALYLCASSLGTFSGRAVGELFFGEGSRLTVL.

The chain has TRBV29-1 and TRBJ2-1; 10 bases are a match to TRBD2. The trim removed 1 base at V and 9 bases at J, leaving 24 bases unmatched. The germline gives CDR1 SQVTM, CDR2 ANQGSEA. This CDR3 is 20 amino acids long. This chain's CDR3 is CSVEGVIKGQTSGSLGEQFF. CDR3 DNA: TGCAGCGTTGAAGGGGTTATAAAAGGCCAGACTAGCGGGTCTCTTGGTGAGCAGTTCTTC.

CDR3 nucleotides: TGTGCCAGCAGCCCGGGACAATCACCCTATGGCTACACCTTC. This gives the protein CASSPGQSPYGYTF. This sequence joins TRBV28 and TRBJ1-2; maybe TRBD1 (6 bases). The germline V and J ends were trimmed by 6 bases and 4 bases, with 15 bases remaining between them. The CDR3 spans 14 residues. In germline, CDR1 is MDHEN, CDR2 SYDVKM.

The rearrangement links TRBV9 to TRBJ2-3, with D hard to call. The CDR3 spans 15 residues. Trimming stripped 0 bases from V and 3 bases from J, with 11 bases between. Germline V gene data show CDR1 as SGDLS and CDR2 as YYNGEE. CDR3 amino acids: CASSVDGRSTDTQYF. CDR3 DNA: TGTGCCAGCAGCGTAGATGGGCGATCGACAGATACGCAGTATTTT.

The J gene is TRBJ2-1, the V gene TRBV7-2; TRBD2 is a possible D gene (6 bases). Trimming cost V 7 bases and J 5 bases, with 18 bases left between them. The CDR3 extends over 15 amino acids. In germline, CDR1 is SGHTA, CDR2 FQGNSA. CDR3 sequence reads: CASTVGPSVHNEQFF. The CDR3 coding sequence is TGTGCCAGCACCGTCGGCCCTAGCGTCCACAATGAGCAGTTCTTC.

The V gene is TRBV28, the J gene TRBJ1-2, with 8 positions matching TRBD1. The CDR3 totals 13 residues. The J segment lost 8 bases and the V segment lost 10 bases, leaving 12 bases of the junction unmatched. Germline loops: CDR1 MDHEN, CDR2 SYDVKM. The CDR3 is CAIQFQGARGYTF. The CDR3 DNA is TGTGCCATTCAGTTTCAGGGGGCCAGGGGCTACACCTTC.

This chain joins TRBV9 and TRBJ2-1; D is undetermined. This CDR3 has 13 amino acids. V was cut by 0 bases and J by 10 bases, with 11 bases left in between. The V gene's germline CDR1 is SGDLS and CDR2 YYNGEE. CDR3 sequence reads: CASSVGRGREQFF. For the CDR3, the DNA is TGTGCCAGCAGCGTAGGGCGCGGCCGGGAGCAGTTCTTC. The whole variable domain, filled in from reference TRBV9 and TRBJ2-1, reads DSGVTQTPKHLITATGQRVTLRCSPRSGDLSVYWYQQSLDQGLQFLIQYYNGEERAKGNILERFSAQQFPDLHSELNLSSLELGDSALYFCASSVGRGREQFFGPGTRLTVL.

The V and J genes are TRBV27 and TRBJ2-1; TRBD2 matches at 11 bases. This CDR3 is 17 amino acids long. Germline CDR1 reads MNHEY; CDR2 reads SMNVEV (reference sequence). J was trimmed by 9 bases and V by 2 bases; bases with no gene match: 12. Written as DNA, the CDR3 is TGTGCCAGCAGTTTAGTAACTAGCGGGAGACAAAAACGTGAGCAGTTCTTC. Protein product: CASSLVTSGRQKREQFF.

This rearrangement joins TRBV12-5 to TRBJ2-5; TRBD1 matches 7 bases. Germline CDR1 LGHNT, CDR2 FRNRAP. This CDR3 has 15 residues. V lost 1 base, J lost 4 bases, and 6 bases stayed unmatched. The CDR3 region has the DNA TGTGCTAGTGGTTTGGGACAGGGCGTCGGAGAGACCCAGTACTTC. Residues: CASGLGQGVGETQYF.

The chain joins TRBV7-9 to TRBJ2-3; 12 nucleotides line up with TRBD2. Germline lookup yields CDR1 SEHNR and CDR2 FQNEAQ (reference sequence). V lost 5 bases, J lost 4 bases, and 7 bases stayed unmatched. The CDR3 is 16 residues long. CDR3 sequence: CASSPQTSGSSDTQYF. The DNA of the CDR3 is TGTGCCAGCAGCCCCCAGACTAGCGGGAGTTCAGATACGCAGTATTTT.

The table lists this clone with a count of one. The chain carries TRBV30 and TRBJ2-5; D is possibly TRBD1 (6 bases). Trimming stripped 2 bases from V and 5 bases from J, with 12 bases between. The CDR3 loop spans 13 amino acids. Per germline, CDR1 GTSNPN and CDR2 SVGIG (reference sequence). The CDR3 here is CAWSPQGPETQYF. The CDR3 DNA sequence: TGTGCCTGGAGTCCACAGGGACCCGAGACCCAGTACTTC.

The V call is TRBV7-2, the J call TRBJ2-7; maybe TRBD2 (6 bases). Trimming took 3 bases from V and 5 from J, leaving 17 bases between them. The CDR3 is made up of 15 amino acids. Germline V lookup: CDR1 SGHTA, CDR2 FQGNSA. Here the CDR3 DNA reads TGTGCCAGCAGCTTGTCCCGGGGACTTACCGACGAGCAGTACTTC. Translation gives CASSLSRGLTDEQYF.

The CDR3 DNA reads TGTGCCACCAGCAGCGTTGGGGGGAGAGAGACCCAGTACTTC. The encoded protein is CATSSVGGRETQYF. The chain links TRBV15 to TRBJ2-5; TRBD2 is a possible D gene (6 bases). V lost 3 bases, J lost 4 bases, and 12 bases lay in between. Germline V lookup: CDR1 LNHNV, CDR2 YYDKDF (reference sequence). The CDR3 totals 14 residues.

The gene calls are TRBV19 and TRBJ2-7; 8 bases line up with TRBD1. The V gene's germline CDR1 is LNHDA and CDR2 SQIVND (reference sequence). V lost 3 bases and J lost 2; bases outside the gene matches: 9. The CDR3 is 16 amino acids. The CDR3 region is CASSIGQGPSTYEQYF. The CDR3 DNA is TGTGCCAGTAGTATTGGACAGGGACCGTCAACCTACGAGCAGTACTTC. The full variable domain, completed using reference TRBV19 and TRBJ2-7, is DGGITQSPKYLFRKEGQNVTLSCEQNLNHDAMYWYRQDPGQGLRLIYYSQIVNDFQKGDIAEGYSVSREKKESFPLTVTSAQKNPTAFYLCASSIGQGPSTYEQYFGPGTRLTVT.

V usage is TRBV9 and J usage is TRBJ2-7, with 7 bases lining up with TRBD2. The CDR3 loop spans 14 amino acids. The V gene end was trimmed by 3 bases and the J gene end by 3 bases; junction bases not matched to a gene: 6. Germline CDR1 reads SGDLS; CDR2 reads YYNGEE. The CDR3 region is CASSGPSGLYEQYF. CDR3 nucleotides: TGTGCCAGCAGCGGCCCTAGCGGACTCTACGAGCAGTACTTC.

The rearrangement joins TRBV6-4 to TRBJ2-5; the D is unclear. The CDR3 spans 13 residues. Germline CDR1 MRHNA, CDR2 SNTAGT. V lost 5 bases and J lost 4, with 11 bases in between. In nucleotides, the CDR3 is TGTGCCAGCAGTATTCAGCCAGGAGAGACCCAGTACTTC. This encodes CASSIQPGETQYF.

The chain carries TRBV11-2 and TRBJ2-3; TRBD2 agrees at 7 bases. V was clipped by 5 bases and J by 1 base; unmatched bases: 9. The CDR3 is made up of 16 amino acids. CDR1 and CDR2 (germline): SGHAT, FQNNGV. The CDR3 DNA follows: TGTGCCAGCAGCCAGGGAGCGGGAATACGCACAGATACGCAGTATTTT. Translated, it gives CASSQGAGIRTDTQYF. The full variable domain, rest sourced from reference TRBV11-2 and TRBJ2-3, is EAGVAQSPRYKIIEKRQSVAFWCNPISGHATLYWYQQILGQGPKLLIQFQNNGVVDDSQLPKDRFSAERLKGVDSTLKIQPAKLEDSAVYLCASSQGAGIRTDTQYFGPGTRLTVL.

This sequence joins TRBV5-1 and TRBJ2-7, with TRBD1 matching 7 bases. V shed 1 base, J shed 0 bases, and the junction held 4 bases outside the gene matches. Germline V gene sequence: CDR1 SGHRS, CDR2 YFSETQ. This CDR3 is 15 amino acids long. The CDR3 reads CASSLQGVSSYEQYF. The CDR3 DNA reads as TGCGCCAGCAGCTTGCAGGGGGTGAGCTCCTACGAGCAGTACTTC.

There are a few counts of this clone. J is TRBJ1-2 and V is TRBV30, with TRBD1 matching over 7 bases. The germline V gene encodes CDR1 GTSNPN and CDR2 SVGIG (reference sequence). CDR3 size: 13 residues. The J segment lost 5 bases and the V segment lost 0 bases, leaving 3 bases of the junction unmatched. The CDR3 nucleotides are TGTGCCTGGAGTGTAAAGGGGGCTTATGGCTACACCTTC. Translation: CAWSVKGAYGYTF. The variable domain in full, with the rest retrieved from reference TRBV30 and TRBJ1-2, is SQTIHQWPATLVQPVGSPLSLECTVEGTSNPNLYWYRQAAGRGLQLLFYSVGIGQISSEVPQNLSASRPQDRQFILSSKKLLLSDSGFYLCAWSVKGAYGYTFGSGTRLTVV.

V and J are TRBV13 and TRBJ2-7, with 10 bases that match TRBD1. V trimming: 0 bases; J trimming: 3 bases; junction bases outside the gene matches: 5. Germline-derived CDR1 and CDR2 are PRHDT and FYEKMQ (reference sequence). The CDR3 is 16 residues long. CDR3 sequence reads: CASSLGGGTGVYEQYF. The CDR3 DNA reads TGTGCCAGCAGCTTAGGCGGGGGGACAGGGGTCTACGAGCAGTACTTC. The entire variable domain, with the rest obtained from reference TRBV13 and TRBJ2-7, is as follows: AAGVIQSPRHLIKEKRETATLKCYPIPRHDTVYWYQQGPGQDPQFLISFYEKMQSDKGSIPDRFSAQQFSDYHSELNMSSLELGDSALYFCASSLGGGTGVYEQYFGPGTRLTVT.

The chain recombines TRBV5-6 with TRBJ2-3, with 12 bases aligning to TRBD1. The V and J ends lost 0 bases and 2 bases, in that order; junction bases with no gene match: 10. Germline CDR1 and CDR2: SGHDT and YYEEEE. The CDR3 is 19 amino acids. The CDR3 protein is CASSLVGTGGGRATDTQYF. The CDR3 nucleotides are TGTGCCAGCAGCTTGGTCGGGACAGGGGGCGGCCGAGCCACAGATACGCAGTATTTT.

The gene calls are TRBV29-1 and TRBJ1-2, with D perhaps matching TRBD1 (6 bases). V lost 3 bases and J 0 bases, leaving 8 bases between the germline ends. Germline V gene sequence: CDR1 SQVTM, CDR2 ANQGSEA. The CDR3 is 13 amino acids. The CDR3 protein is CSVDTGTNYGYTF. DNA of the CDR3: TGCAGCGTTGATACAGGGACTAACTATGGCTACACCTTC.

Sample share makes this clone medium-sized. The rearrangement joins TRBV2 to TRBJ1-5; 8 bases align to TRBD1. Germline V gives CDR1 SNHLY, CDR2 FYNNEI. The CDR3 contains 15 residues. The V gene end was trimmed by 4 bases and the J gene end by 4 bases; junction bases not matched to a gene: 6. The CDR3 here is CASSAGDRPNQPQHF. The CDR3 DNA reads as TGTGCCAGCAGTGCTGGGGACAGGCCTAATCAGCCCCAGCATTTT. Complete variable domain (other parts from reference TRBV2 and TRBJ1-5): EPEVTQTPSHQVTQMGQEVILRCVPISNHLYFYWYRQILGQKVEFLVSFYNNEISEKSEIFDDQFSVERPDGSNFTLKIRSTKLEDSAMYFCASSAGDRPNQPQHFGDGTRLSIL.

This clone appeared once. The V call is TRBV7-2, the J call TRBJ2-7, with D possibly being TRBD2 (6 bases). The CDR3 has 15 amino acids. Trimming removed 5 bases from V and 2 bases from J, with 16 bases in between. CDR1 SGHTA and CDR2 FQGNSA come from the germline V gene. The CDR3 spells CASSRSLADPYEQYF. The CDR3 nucleotides are TGTGCCAGCAGCCGTTCCTTAGCGGACCCCTACGAGCAGTACTTC. Based on the CDR3 plus reference TRBV7-2 and TRBJ2-7, the full variable domain is GAGVSQSPSNKVTEKGKDVELRCDPISGHTALYWYRQSLGQGLEFLIYFQGNSAPDKSGLPSDRFSAERTGGSVSTLTIQRTQQEDSAVYLCASSRSLADPYEQYFGPGTRLTVT.

The chain couples TRBV15 to TRBJ1-1; 8 nucleotides line up with TRBD1. Germline lookup yields CDR1 LNHNV and CDR2 YYDKDF (reference sequence). The CDR3 contains 15 residues. V trimming: 4 bases; J trimming: 6 bases; junction bases outside the gene matches: 10. CDR3 DNA: TGTGCCACCAGCATTCTGGACAGGGAGGGGGCTGAAGCTTTCTTT. Amino acid sequence: CATSILDREGAEAFF.